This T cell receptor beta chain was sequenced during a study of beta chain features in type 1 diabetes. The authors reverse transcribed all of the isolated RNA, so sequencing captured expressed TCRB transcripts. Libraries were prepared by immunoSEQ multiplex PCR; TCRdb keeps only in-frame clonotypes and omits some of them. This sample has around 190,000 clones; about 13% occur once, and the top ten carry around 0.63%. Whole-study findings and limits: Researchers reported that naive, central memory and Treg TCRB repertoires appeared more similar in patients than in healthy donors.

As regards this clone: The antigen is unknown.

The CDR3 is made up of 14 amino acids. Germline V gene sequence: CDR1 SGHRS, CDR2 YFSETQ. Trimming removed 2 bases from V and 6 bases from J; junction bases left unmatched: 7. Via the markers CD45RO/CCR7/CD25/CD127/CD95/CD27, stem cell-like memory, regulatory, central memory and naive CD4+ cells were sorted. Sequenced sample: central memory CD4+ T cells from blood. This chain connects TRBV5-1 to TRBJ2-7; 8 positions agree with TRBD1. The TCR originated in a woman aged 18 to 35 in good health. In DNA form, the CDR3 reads TGCGCCAGCAGCTTAAGACAGGGGTTGGGCGAGCAGTACTTC. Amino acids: CASSLRQGLGEQYF.